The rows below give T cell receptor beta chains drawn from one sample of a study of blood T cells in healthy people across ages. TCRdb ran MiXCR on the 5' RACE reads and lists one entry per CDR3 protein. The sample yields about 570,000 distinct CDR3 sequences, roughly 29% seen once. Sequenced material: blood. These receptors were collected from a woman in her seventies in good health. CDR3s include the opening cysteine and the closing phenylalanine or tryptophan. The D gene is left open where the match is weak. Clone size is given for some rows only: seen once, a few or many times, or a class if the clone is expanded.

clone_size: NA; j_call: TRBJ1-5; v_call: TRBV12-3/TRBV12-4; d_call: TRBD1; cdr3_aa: CASSSGQVDQPQHF; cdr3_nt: TGTGCCAGCAGCAGCGGACAGGTGGATCAGCCCCAGCATTTT
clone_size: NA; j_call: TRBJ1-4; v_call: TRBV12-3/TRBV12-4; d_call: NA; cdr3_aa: CASTSRGAFGEKLFF; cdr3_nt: TGTGCCAGCACCTCTAGAGGGGCGTTCGGGGAAAAACTGTTTTTT
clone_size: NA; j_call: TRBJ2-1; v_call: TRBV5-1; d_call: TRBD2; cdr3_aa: CASSSGGETYNEQFF; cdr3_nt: TGCGCCAGCAGTTCGGGGGGGGAGACCTACAATGAGCAGTTCTTC
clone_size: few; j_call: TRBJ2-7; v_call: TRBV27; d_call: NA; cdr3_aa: CASRDPGRTYEQYF; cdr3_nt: TGTGCCAGCAGAGACCCCGGACGCACCTACGAGCAGTACTTC
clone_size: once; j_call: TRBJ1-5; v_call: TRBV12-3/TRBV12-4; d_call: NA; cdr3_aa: CASSPGRVGNQPQHF; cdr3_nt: TGTGCCAGCAGTCCCGGCAGGGTTGGTAATCAGCCCCAGCATTTT
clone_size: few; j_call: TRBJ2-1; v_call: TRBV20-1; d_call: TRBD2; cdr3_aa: CSARDGGGAQNEQFF; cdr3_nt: TGCAGTGCTAGAGATGGCGGGGGGGCCCAAAATGAGCAGTTCTTC
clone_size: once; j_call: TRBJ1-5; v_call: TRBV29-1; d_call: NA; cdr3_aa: CSVSTGNQLQHF; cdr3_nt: TGCAGCGTTTCGACAGGTAATCAGCTCCAGCATTTT
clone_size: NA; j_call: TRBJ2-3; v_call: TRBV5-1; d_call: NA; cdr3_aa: CASRQTTGSGTDTQYF; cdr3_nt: TGCGCCAGCAGACAGACCACAGGGTCGGGCACAGATACGCAGTATTTT
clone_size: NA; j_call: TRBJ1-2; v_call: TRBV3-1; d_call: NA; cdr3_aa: CASSQEGGRTLRF; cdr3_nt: TGTGCCAGCAGCCAAGAGGGGGGAAGAACGCTTCGCTTC
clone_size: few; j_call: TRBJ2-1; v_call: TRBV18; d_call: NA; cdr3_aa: CASSPGVTWNEQFF; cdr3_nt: TGTGCCAGCTCACCGGGGGTAACGTGGAATGAGCAGTTCTTC
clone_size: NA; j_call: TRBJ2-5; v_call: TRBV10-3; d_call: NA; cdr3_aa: CAISGDLKETQYF; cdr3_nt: TGTGCCATCAGTGGAGATTTAAAAGAGACCCAGTACTTC
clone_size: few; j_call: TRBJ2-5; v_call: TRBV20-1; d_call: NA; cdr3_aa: CSAPQGRETQYF; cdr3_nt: TGCAGTGCTCCACAGGGAAGGGAGACCCAGTACTTC
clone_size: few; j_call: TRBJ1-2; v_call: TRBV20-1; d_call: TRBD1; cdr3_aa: CSALTGTGASGYTF; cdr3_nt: TGCAGTGCCCTGACCGGGACAGGGGCGTCGGGCTACACCTTC
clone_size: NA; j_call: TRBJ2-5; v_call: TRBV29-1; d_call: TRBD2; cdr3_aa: CSVWLAEETQYF; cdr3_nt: TGCAGCGTTTGGCTAGCGGAAGAGACCCAGTACTTC
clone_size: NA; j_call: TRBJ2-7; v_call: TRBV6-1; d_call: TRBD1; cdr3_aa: CASSLHRDSLRSYEQYF; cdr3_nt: TGTGCCAGCAGCCTACATCGGGACAGCCTCAGATCCTACGAGCAGTACTTC
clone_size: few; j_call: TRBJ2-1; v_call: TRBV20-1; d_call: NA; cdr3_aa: CSAKGTSGEQFF; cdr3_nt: TGCAGTGCTAAAGGGACCTCAGGGGAGCAGTTCTTC
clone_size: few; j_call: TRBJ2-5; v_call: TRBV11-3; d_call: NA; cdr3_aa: CASSLRSGVKTQYF; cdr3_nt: TGTGCCAGCAGCTTAAGATCCGGTGTGAAGACCCAGTACTTC
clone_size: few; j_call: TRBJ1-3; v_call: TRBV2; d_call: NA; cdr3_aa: CAGALEPNTIYF; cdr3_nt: TGTGCCGGCGCCTTGGAACCAAACACCATATATTTT
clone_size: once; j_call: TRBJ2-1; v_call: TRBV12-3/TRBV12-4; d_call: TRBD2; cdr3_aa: CASSPRTSGIYNEQFF; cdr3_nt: TGTGCCAGCAGTCCTAGGACTAGCGGGATATACAATGAGCAGTTCTTC
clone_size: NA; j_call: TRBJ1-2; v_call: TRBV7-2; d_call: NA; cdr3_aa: CASSWAGLNYGYTF; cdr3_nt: TGTGCCAGCAGCTGGGCGGGGCTCAACTATGGCTACACCTTC
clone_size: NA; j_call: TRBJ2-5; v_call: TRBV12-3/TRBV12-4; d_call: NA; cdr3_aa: CASSSRRATQYF; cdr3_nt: TGTGCCAGCAGTTCTAGACGGGCGACCCAGTACTTC
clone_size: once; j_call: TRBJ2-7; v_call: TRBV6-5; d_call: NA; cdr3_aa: CASSYSTSYEQYF; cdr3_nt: TGTGCCAGCAGTTACTCGACCTCCTACGAGCAGTACTTC
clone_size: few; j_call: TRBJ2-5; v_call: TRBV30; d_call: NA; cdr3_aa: CAWSNQETQYF; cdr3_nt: TGTGCCTGGAGTAACCAAGAGACCCAGTACTTC
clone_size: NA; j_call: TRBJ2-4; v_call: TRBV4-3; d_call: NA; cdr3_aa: CASSTSTARAKNIQYF; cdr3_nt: TGCGCCAGCAGCACCTCGACAGCCCGAGCCAAAAACATTCAGTACTTC
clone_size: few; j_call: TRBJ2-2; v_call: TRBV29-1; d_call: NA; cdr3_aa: CSVVPRLNTGELFF; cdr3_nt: TGCAGCGTTGTCCCGCGTTTAAACACCGGGGAGCTGTTTTTT
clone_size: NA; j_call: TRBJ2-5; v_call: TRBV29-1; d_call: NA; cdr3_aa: CSVAGGEEIQYF; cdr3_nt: TGCAGCGTTGCAGGGGGGGAAGAAATCCAGTACTTC
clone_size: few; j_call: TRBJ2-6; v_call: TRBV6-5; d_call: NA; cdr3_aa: CASMGVYSGANVLTF; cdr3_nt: TGTGCCAGCATGGGCGTCTACTCTGGGGCCAACGTCCTGACTTTC
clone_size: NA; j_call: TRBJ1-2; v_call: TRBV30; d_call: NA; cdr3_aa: CAWSPQGDGGYTF; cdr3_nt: TGTGCCTGGAGTCCCCAGGGAGATGGAGGCTACACCTTC
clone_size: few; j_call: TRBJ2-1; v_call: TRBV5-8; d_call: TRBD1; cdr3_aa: CASSLAGMGQGGGEQFF; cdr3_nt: TGTGCCAGCAGCTTGGCCGGGATGGGACAGGGGGGTGGCGAGCAGTTCTTC
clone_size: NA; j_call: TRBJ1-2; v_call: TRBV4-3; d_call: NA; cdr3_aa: CASSQESTTFRISNYGYTF; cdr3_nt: TGCGCCAGCAGCCAAGAGTCAACTACCTTCAGGATTTCTAACTATGGCTACACCTTC
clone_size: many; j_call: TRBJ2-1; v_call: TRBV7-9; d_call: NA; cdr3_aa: CASSPTSGDEQFF; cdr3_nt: TGTGCCAGCAGTCCCACCTCCGGCGATGAGCAGTTCTTC
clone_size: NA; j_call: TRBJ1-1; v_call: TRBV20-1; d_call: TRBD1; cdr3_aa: CSARDPRGTANTEAFF; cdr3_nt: TGCAGTGCTAGAGATCCCAGGGGGACAGCCAACACTGAAGCTTTCTTT
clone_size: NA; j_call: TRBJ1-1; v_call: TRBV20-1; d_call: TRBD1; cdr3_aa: CSAWDSANTEAFF; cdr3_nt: TGCAGTGCTTGGGACAGTGCGAACACTGAAGCTTTCTTT
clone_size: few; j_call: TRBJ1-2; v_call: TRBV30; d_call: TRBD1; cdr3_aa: CAWSLQGGRHYGYTF; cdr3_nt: TGTGCCTGGAGTCTGCAGGGGGGACGGCACTATGGCTACACCTTC
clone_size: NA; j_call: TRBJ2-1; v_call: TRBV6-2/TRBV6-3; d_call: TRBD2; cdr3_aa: CASSYGTSGGINEQFF; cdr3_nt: TGTGCCAGCAGTTACGGGACTAGCGGGGGGATCAATGAGCAGTTCTTC
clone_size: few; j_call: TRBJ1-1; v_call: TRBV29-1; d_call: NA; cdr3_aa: CSVEIKGSGTEAFF; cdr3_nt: TGCAGCGTTGAAATTAAGGGATCGGGAACTGAAGCTTTCTTT
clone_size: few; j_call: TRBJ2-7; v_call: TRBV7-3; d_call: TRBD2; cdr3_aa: CASSLLPGGSYEQYF; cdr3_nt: TGTGCCAGCAGCTTACTACCGGGAGGCTCCTACGAGCAGTACTTC
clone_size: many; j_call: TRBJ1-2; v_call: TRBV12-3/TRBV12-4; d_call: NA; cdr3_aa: CASSFLVSGGYTF; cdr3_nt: TGTGCCAGCAGTTTTCTGGTTTCAGGTGGCTACACCTTC
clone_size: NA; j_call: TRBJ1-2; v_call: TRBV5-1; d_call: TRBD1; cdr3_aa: CASSSTGTGTGYTF; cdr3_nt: TGCGCCAGCAGCTCGACCGGGACAGGGACTGGCTACACCTTC
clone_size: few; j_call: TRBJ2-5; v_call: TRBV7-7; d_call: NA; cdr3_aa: CASSLVPGAQETQYF; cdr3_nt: TGTGCTAGCAGCTTAGTCCCAGGGGCCCAAGAGACCCAGTACTTC
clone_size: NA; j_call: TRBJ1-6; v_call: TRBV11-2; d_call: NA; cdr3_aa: CASSLGSRVASPLHF; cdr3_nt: TGTGCCAGCAGCTTAGGGTCCAGGGTAGCTTCACCCCTCCACTTT
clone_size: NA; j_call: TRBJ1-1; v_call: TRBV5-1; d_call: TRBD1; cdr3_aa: CASSGGGGSPPEAFF; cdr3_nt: TGCGCCAGCAGCGGAGGGGGCGGTAGCCCCCCTGAAGCTTTCTTT
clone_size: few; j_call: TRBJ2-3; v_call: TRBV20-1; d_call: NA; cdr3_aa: CSAKVTDTQYF; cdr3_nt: TGCAGTGCTAAGGTCACAGATACGCAGTATTTT
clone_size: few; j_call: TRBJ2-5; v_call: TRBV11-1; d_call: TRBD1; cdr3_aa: CASSSRQGKETQYF; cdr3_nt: TGTGCCAGCAGCTCGAGACAGGGGAAAGAGACCCAGTACTTC
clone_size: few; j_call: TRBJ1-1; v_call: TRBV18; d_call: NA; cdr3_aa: CASSPPGVPTEAFF; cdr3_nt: TGTGCCAGCTCACCCCCGGGGGTCCCCACTGAAGCTTTCTTT
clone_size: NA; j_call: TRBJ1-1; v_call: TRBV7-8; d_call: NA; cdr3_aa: CASSPDPQGTTEAFF; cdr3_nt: TGTGCCAGCAGCCCTGACCCTCAGGGGACGACTGAAGCTTTCTTT
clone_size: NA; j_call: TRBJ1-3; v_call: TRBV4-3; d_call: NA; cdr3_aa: CASSPLGVGNTTYF; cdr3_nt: TGCGCCAGCAGCCCCCTAGGGGTCGGAAACACCACATATTTT
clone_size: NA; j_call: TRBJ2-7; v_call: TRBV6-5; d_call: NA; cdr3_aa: CASSYEGRSGGEQYF; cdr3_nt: TGTGCCAGCAGTTACGAAGGGCGCTCAGGTGGGGAGCAGTACTTC
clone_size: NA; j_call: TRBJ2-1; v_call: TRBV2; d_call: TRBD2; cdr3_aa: CASLTSVSVNEQFF; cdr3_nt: TGTGCCAGCTTGACTAGCGTCTCGGTCAATGAGCAGTTCTTC
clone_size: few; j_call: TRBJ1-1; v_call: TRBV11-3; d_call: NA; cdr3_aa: CASRGRGRENGEAFF; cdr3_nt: TGTGCCAGCAGGGGTCGGGGGCGCGAAAACGGTGAAGCTTTCTTT